A single sample is the source of the 22 T cell receptor beta chains below, sequenced in a study of Ad26.COV2.S vaccination and SARS-CoV-2 variants. Described treatment: around 19 received Ad26.COV2.S at low or high dose, single or two shots; about five received placebo; per-sample allocation not given. Sampling happened 63 days after the first vaccine or placebo injection. The protocol was immunoSEQ multiplex PCR, while the TCRdb copy is restricted to in-frame clones and leaves out a portion. The table has a few hundred thousand clones, roughly 91% seen once. The sequencing here drew on peripheral blood, taken in a trial of Ad26.COV2.S vaccine versus placebo. These receptors were collected from a person aged 18 to 65 who received the Ad26.COV2.S COVID-19 vaccine or a placebo.

The chain recombines TRBV19 with TRBJ2-6; possibly TRBD1 for D (5 bases). The germline V gene has CDR1 LNHDA and CDR2 SQIVND (reference sequence). Trimming pared 1 base from V and 2 bases from J, leaving 6 bases between. The CDR3 has 15 amino acids. The CDR3: CASSIGQTGANVLTF. DNA for the CDR3: TGTGCCAGTAGTATAGGACAGACTGGGGCCAACGTCCTGACTTTC.

The chain links TRBV19 to TRBJ1-2; D unclear. The CDR3 has 17 residues. V lost 1 base and J lost 1, with 16 bases in between. The germline gives CDR1 LNHDA, CDR2 SQIVND (reference sequence). The CDR3 nucleotides read TGTGCCAGTAGTATAGGGGTCCAGCCTCAATTTAACTATGGCTACACCTTC. Translation gives CASSIGVQPQFNYGYTF.

The rearrangement links TRBV5-6 to TRBJ2-2; D is perhaps TRBD1 (6 bases). Germline assignment: CDR1 SGHDT and CDR2 YYEEEE. The V end was cut by 4 bases, the J end by 0 bases, with 13 bases between. The CDR3 is 16 amino acids. The DNA of the CDR3 is TGTGCCAGCAGCATCCGGACAGCGTCGAACACCGGGGAGCTGTTTTTT. Its translation: CASSIRTASNTGELFF.

The table lists this clone with a few counts. The V and J genes are TRBV27 and TRBJ2-5; 7 bases agree with TRBD2. Germline assignment: CDR1 MNHEY and CDR2 SMNVEV (reference sequence). V trimming: 0 bases; J trimming: 1 base; junction bases outside the gene matches: 2. The CDR3 has 15 residues. The CDR3: CASSLSWEGQETQYF. CDR3 nucleotide sequence: TGTGCCAGCAGTTTATCGTGGGAGGGCCAAGAGACCCAGTACTTC.

This clone appeared once. The V call is TRBV19, the J call TRBJ2-5; 10 nucleotides align to TRBD1. V lost 5 bases to trimming and J lost 4 bases; unmatched junction nucleotides: 4. There are 14 residues in the CDR3. Germline-derived CDR1 and CDR2 are LNHDA and SQIVND (reference sequence). CDR3 in DNA: TGTGCCAGTAGTGAGACAGGGGGCGGAGAGACCCAGTACTTC. Protein sequence: CASSETGGGETQYF.

The genes are TRBV27 and TRBJ2-2, with D tentatively TRBD2 (5 bases). The CDR3 is made up of 14 amino acids. From germline, CDR1 is MNHEY and CDR2 SMNVEV (reference sequence). V dropped 6 bases and J dropped 6 bases, with 14 bases sitting between them. CDR3 nucleotides: TGTGCCAGCAGGCGGCTTAGCGAAGCCGGGGAGCTGTTTTTT. It is translated as CASRRLSEAGELFF.

This chain joins TRBV29-1 and TRBJ2-1, with 10 bases fitting TRBD2. Trimming at V came to 8 bases and at J to 3 bases, leaving 7 bases not matched to a gene. Looked up from germline, CDR1 is SQVTM and CDR2 is ANQGSEA. CDR3 size: 14 residues. The CDR3 spells CSPRLAGLYNEQFF. The CDR3, as DNA: TGCAGCCCCCGACTAGCGGGCCTCTACAATGAGCAGTTCTTC.

The rearrangement links TRBV7-2 to TRBJ2-7; maybe TRBD1 (6 bases). From germline, CDR1 is SGHTA and CDR2 FQGNSA. Trimming removed 4 bases from V and 0 bases from J, with 13 bases in between. The CDR3 contains 15 residues. CDR3 sequence reads: CASSWVQGSSYEQYF. The CDR3 DNA is TGTGCCAGCAGCTGGGTACAGGGTTCCTCCTACGAGCAGTACTTC.

Comments on this clone: Other DNA sequences from this sample encode an identical CDR3 as well. The chain uses TRBV6-1 and TRBJ2-7; no clear D. Trimming took 3 bases from V and 3 from J, leaving 6 bases between them. The CDR3 loop spans 12 amino acids. The germline V gene encodes CDR1 MNHNS and CDR2 SASEGT. The CDR3 nucleotides are TGTGCCAGCAGTGAGCAAGGCTACGAGCAGTACTTC. Translation: CASSEQGYEQYF.

CDR3 loop: CASRRDRVTDTQYF. The CDR3 DNA follows: TGTGCCAGCAGACGGGACAGGGTAACAGATACGCAGTATTTT. J is TRBJ2-3 and V is TRBV28; 9 bases line up with TRBD1. V shed 6 bases, J shed 3 bases, and the junction held 4 bases outside the gene matches. The CDR3 is 14 amino acids. Germline assignment: CDR1 MDHEN and CDR2 SYDVKM. The whole variable domain, filled in from reference TRBV28 and TRBJ2-3, reads DVKVTQSSRYLVKRTGEKVFLECVQDMDHENMFWYRQDPGLGLRLIYFSYDVKMKEKGDIPEGYSVSREKKERFSLILESASTNQTSMYLCASRRDRVTDTQYFGPGTRLTVL.

The gene calls are TRBV6-1 and TRBJ1-1; TRBD1 is a possible D gene (5 bases). Per germline, CDR1 MNHNS and CDR2 SASEGT. CDR3 size: 12 residues. Deletions cut 1 base from V and 9 bases from J, with 9 bases between. DNA for the CDR3: TGTGCCAGCAGTGAAGGTCGGGGACAAGCTTTCTTT. It translates to CASSEGRGQAFF.

This chain uses TRBV6-6 with TRBJ1-1; the D gene is possibly TRBD1 (6 bases). The V gene lost 4 bases and the J gene lost 4 bases, with 19 bases spanning the gap. The CDR3 totals 16 residues. Germline V lookup: CDR1 MNHNY, CDR2 SVGAGI (reference sequence). The CDR3 protein is CASSFSPGQTATEAFF. The CDR3 DNA is TGTGCCAGCAGTTTCTCCCCCGGACAGACCGCCACTGAAGCTTTCTTT.

The rearrangement joins TRBV19 to TRBJ1-1, with a possible D match to TRBD1 (5 bases). Germline CDR1 is LNHDA and CDR2 is SQIVND (reference sequence). The CDR3 contains 14 residues. V was clipped by 8 bases and J by 4 bases, with 17 bases between them. CDR3 in DNA: TGTGCCAGTGGCTCGGGACGGGACCTCACTGAAGCTTTCTTT. It yields the protein CASGSGRDLTEAFF.

V and J are TRBV19 and TRBJ1-2; possible D gene TRBD1, 5 bases. The CDR3 sequence is 15 residues long. Trimming took 3 bases from V and 4 from J, leaving 15 bases between them. CDR1 LNHDA and CDR2 SQIVND come from the germline V gene (reference sequence). The CDR3: CASSISRAGFYGYTF. Here the CDR3 DNA reads TGTGCCAGTAGTATTAGCAGGGCGGGCTTCTATGGCTACACCTTC.

This clone was detected once. This chain joins TRBV3-1 (or the pseudogene TRBV3-2) and TRBJ2-3; a weak D match, TRBD1 (6 bases). V lost 2 bases to trimming and J lost 1 base, with 16 bases between them. Germline CDR1 reads LGHDT; CDR2 reads YNNKEL (reference sequence). The CDR3 contains 17 residues. Written as DNA, the CDR3 is TGTGCCAGCAGCCAACTCGCTGGGGGCCGAGGCACAGATACGCAGTATTTT. It translates to CASSQLAGGRGTDTQYF.

V usage is TRBV6-2 or TRBV6-3 and J usage is TRBJ2-7, with 10 nucleotides matching TRBD2. CDR1 is MNHEY and CDR2 is SVGEGT in the germline V gene. The junction had 6 bases not matched to a gene; V was cut back by 6 bases and J by 1 base. The CDR3 loop spans 15 amino acids. CDR3 loop: CASSPRTSGSYEQYF. In nucleotides, the CDR3 is TGTGCCAGCAGCCCCCGGACTAGCGGATCCTACGAGCAGTACTTC.

This chain joins TRBV7-2 and TRBJ2-1; the D gene is possibly TRBD2 (7 bases). Deletions cut 0 bases from V and 0 bases from J, with 12 bases between. This CDR3 has 17 amino acids. Germline lookup yields CDR1 SGHTA and CDR2 FQGNSA. CDR3 bases: TGTGCCAGCAGCTTAGCTGCGCGGGGGCGCTCCTACAATGAGCAGTTCTTC. This codes for CASSLAARGRSYNEQFF. The variable domain in full, with the rest retrieved from reference TRBV7-2 and TRBJ2-1, is GAGVSQSPSNKVTEKGKDVELRCDPISGHTALYWYRQSLGQGLEFLIYFQGNSAPDKSGLPSDRFSAERTGGSVSTLTIQRTQQEDSAVYLCASSLAARGRSYNEQFFGPGTRLTVL.

The chain uses TRBV4-3 and TRBJ1-2; D not certain. The CDR3 runs to 15 residues. V lost 1 base, J lost 5 bases, and 14 bases lay in between. Germline CDR1 reads LGHNA; CDR2 reads YSLEER. CDR3 nucleotides: TGCGCCAGCAGCCAAGGGGTACAGAACAATTATGGCTACACCTTC. This codes for CASSQGVQNNYGYTF.

This chain joins TRBV20-1 and TRBJ1-3; no reliable D call. CDR1 and CDR2 (germline): DFQATT, SNEGSKA (reference sequence). The CDR3 is made up of 11 amino acids. The V gene lost 5 bases and the J gene lost 1 base, with 3 bases spanning the gap. The CDR3 is CSAPSGNTIYF. For the CDR3, the DNA is TGCAGTGCTCCATCTGGAAACACCATATATTTT.

The rearrangement links TRBV3-1 (or the pseudogene TRBV3-2) to TRBJ2-3; D remains unclear. The germline gives CDR1 LGHDT, CDR2 YNNKEL (reference sequence). V was cut by 0 bases and J by 0 bases, with 7 bases left in between. The CDR3 covers 15 residues. CDR3 nucleotide sequence: TGTGCCAGCAGCCAAGATCGGGCTAGCACAGATACGCAGTATTTT. It is translated as CASSQDRASTDTQYF.

V is TRBV6-5 and J is TRBJ2-7; the match to TRBD2 covers 10 bases. The CDR3 is made up of 14 amino acids. With V trimmed by 7 bases and J by 1 base, 4 bases remained unmatched. CDR1 and CDR2 (germline): MNHEY, SVGAGI. The DNA of the CDR3 is TGTGCCAGCAAGCGGACTAGCGGATCCTACGAGCAGTACTTC. This sequence encodes CASKRTSGSYEQYF.

The genes are TRBV28 and TRBJ1-2, with D maybe TRBD1 (6 bases). Germline CDR1 reads MDHEN; CDR2 reads SYDVKM. This CDR3 has 17 amino acids. V lost 5 bases to trimming and J lost 2 bases, with 21 bases between them. The CDR3 sequence: CASSPTGATLPNYGYTF. The CDR3 DNA follows: TGTGCCAGCAGTCCCACGGGGGCCACACTACCGAACTATGGCTACACCTTC.